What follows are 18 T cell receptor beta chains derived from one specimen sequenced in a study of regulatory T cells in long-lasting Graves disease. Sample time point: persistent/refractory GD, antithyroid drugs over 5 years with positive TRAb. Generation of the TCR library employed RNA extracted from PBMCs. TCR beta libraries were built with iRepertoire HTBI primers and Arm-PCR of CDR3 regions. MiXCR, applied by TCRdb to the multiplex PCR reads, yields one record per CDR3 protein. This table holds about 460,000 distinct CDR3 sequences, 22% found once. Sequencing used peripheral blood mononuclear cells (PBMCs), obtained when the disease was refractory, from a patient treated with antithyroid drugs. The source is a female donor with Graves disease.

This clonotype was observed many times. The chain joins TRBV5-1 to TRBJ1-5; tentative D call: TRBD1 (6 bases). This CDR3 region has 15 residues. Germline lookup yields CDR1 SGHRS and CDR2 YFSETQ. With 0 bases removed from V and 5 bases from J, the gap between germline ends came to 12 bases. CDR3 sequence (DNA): TGCGCCAGCAGCTTGGAACAGGGAGAGGATCAGCCCCAGCATTTT. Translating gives CASSLEQGEDQPQHF.

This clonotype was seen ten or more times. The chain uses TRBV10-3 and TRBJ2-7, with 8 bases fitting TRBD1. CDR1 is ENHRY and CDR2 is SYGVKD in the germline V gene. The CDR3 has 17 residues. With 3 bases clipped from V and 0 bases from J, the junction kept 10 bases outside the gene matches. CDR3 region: CAISETAPGQASYEQYF. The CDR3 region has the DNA TGTGCCATCAGTGAAACTGCTCCGGGACAGGCCTCCTACGAGCAGTACTTC.

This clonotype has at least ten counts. The CDR3 nucleotides are TGTGCCAGCAGACTCGGCCCTGGCTACACCTTC. Protein product: CASRLGPGYTF. V gene TRBV28 combines with J gene TRBJ1-2, with D uncertain. The CDR3 is 11 residues long. V was pared by 6 bases and J by 7 bases, with 9 bases between. Germline loops: CDR1 MDHEN, CDR2 SYDVKM.

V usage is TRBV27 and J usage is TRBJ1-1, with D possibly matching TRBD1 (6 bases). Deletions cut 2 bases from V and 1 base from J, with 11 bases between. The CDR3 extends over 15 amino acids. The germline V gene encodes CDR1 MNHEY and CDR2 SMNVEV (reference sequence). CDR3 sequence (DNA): TGTGCCAGCAGTTTAGCCGGGACAACGAACACTGAAGCTTTCTTT. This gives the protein CASSLAGTTNTEAFF.

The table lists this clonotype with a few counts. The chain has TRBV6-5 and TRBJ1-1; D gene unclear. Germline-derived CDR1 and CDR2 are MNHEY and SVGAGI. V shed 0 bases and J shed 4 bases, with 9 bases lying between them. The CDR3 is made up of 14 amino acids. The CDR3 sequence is CASSYSRMGTEAFF. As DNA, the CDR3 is TGTGCCAGCAGTTACTCGAGGATGGGCACTGAAGCTTTCTTT.

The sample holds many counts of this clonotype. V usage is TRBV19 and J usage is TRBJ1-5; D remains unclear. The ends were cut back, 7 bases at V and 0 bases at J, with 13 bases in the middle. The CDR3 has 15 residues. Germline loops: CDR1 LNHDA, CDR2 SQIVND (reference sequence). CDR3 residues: CASTHDTYSNQPQHF. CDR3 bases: TGTGCCAGTACCCATGACACGTATAGCAATCAGCCCCAGCATTTT.

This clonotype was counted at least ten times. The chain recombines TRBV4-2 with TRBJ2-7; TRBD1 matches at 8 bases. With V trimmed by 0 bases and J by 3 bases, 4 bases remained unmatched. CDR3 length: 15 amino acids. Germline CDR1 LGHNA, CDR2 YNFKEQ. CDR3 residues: CASSQDVTGGYEQYF. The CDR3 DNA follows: TGTGCCAGCAGCCAAGATGTCACAGGGGGCTACGAGCAGTACTTC.

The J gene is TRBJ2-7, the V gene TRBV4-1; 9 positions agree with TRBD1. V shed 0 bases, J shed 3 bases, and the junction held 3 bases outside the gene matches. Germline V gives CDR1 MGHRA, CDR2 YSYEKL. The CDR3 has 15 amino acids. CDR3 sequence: CASSQEGQGYYEQYF. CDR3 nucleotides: TGCGCCAGCAGCCAAGAGGGACAGGGTTACTACGAGCAGTACTTC.

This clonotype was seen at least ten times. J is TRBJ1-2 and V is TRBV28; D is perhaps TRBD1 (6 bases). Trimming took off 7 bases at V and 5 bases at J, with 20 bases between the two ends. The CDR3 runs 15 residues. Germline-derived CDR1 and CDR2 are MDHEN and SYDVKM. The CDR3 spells CASTLTGSGLYGYTF. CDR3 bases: TGTGCCAGCACCCTTACAGGGAGCGGATTATATGGCTACACCTTC.

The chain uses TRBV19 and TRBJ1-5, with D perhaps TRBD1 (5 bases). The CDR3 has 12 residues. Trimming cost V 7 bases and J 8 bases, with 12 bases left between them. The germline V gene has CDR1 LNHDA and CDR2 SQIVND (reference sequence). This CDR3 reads CASIQRGEPQHF. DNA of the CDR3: TGTGCCAGTATTCAACGGGGGGAGCCCCAGCATTTT.

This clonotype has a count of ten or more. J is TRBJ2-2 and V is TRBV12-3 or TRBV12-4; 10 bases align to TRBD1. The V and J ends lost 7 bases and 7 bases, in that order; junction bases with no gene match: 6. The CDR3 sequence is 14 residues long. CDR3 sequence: CASNDRGPSGELFF. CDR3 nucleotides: TGTGCCAGCAACGACAGGGGGCCCAGCGGGGAGCTGTTTTTT.

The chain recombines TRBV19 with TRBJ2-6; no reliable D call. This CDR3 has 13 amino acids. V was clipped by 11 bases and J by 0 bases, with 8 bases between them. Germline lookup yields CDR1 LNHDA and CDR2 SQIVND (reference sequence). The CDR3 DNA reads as TGTGCCGCGAGTAGCTCTGGGGCCAACGTCCTGACTTTC. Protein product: CAASSSGANVLTF.

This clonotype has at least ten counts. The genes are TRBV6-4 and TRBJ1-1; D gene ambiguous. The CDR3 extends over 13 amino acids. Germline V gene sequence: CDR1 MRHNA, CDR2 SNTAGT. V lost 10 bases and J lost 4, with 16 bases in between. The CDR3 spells CATRRAEITEAFF. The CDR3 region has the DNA TGTGCCACTAGACGCGCAGAAATCACTGAAGCTTTCTTT.

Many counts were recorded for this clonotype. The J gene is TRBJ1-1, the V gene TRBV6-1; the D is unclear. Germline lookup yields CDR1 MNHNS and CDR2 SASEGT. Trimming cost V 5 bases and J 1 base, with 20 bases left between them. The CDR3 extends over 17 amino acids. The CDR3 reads CASSPLVGSLRNTEAFF. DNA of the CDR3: TGTGCCAGCAGTCCACTTGTGGGTAGTTTGAGGAACACTGAAGCTTTCTTT.

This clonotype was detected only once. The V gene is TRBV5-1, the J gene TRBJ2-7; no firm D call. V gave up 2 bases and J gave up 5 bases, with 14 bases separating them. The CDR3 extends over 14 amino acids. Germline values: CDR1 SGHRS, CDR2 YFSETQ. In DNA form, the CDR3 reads TGCGCCAGCAGCTTCCCAGGACGGCCTGACGAGCAGTACTTC. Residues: CASSFPGRPDEQYF.

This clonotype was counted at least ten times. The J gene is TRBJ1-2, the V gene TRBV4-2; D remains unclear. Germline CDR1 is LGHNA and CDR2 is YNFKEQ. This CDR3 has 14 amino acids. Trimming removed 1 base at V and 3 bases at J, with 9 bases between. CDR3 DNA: TGTGCCAGCAGCCAAGTATCCCCATACTATGGCTACACCTTC. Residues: CASSQVSPYYGYTF.

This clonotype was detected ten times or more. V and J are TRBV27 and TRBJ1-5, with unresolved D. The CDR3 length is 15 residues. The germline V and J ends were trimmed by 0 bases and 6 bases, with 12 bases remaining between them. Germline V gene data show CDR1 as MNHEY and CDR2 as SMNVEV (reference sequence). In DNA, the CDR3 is TGTGCCAGCAGTTTATCCATGGGTGAAGGTCAGCCCCAGCATTTT. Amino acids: CASSLSMGEGQPQHF.

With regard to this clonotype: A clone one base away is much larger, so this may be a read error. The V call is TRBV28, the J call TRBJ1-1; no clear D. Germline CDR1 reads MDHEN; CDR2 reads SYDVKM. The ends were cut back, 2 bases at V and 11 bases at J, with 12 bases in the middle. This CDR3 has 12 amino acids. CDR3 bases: TGTGCCAGCAGTTTACAGAGACGGGCGGCTTTCTTT. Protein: CASSLQRRAAFF.